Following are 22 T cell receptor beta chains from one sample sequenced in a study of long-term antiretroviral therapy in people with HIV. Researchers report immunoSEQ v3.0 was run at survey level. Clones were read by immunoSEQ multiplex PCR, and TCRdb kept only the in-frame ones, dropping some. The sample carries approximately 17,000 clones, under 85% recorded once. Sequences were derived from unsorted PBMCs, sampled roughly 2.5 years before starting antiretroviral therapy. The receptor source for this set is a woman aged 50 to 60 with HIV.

CDR3 region: CAWSVAGTGMRNTEAFF. The CDR3 nucleotides read TGTGCCTGGAGTGTAGCCGGGACAGGGATGAGGAACACTGAAGCTTTCTTT. The chain couples TRBV30 to TRBJ1-1, with TRBD1 matching 9 bases. CDR1 is GTSNPN, CDR2 SVGIG, per germline (reference sequence). The CDR3 covers 17 residues. V lost 0 bases to trimming and J lost 1 base; unmatched junction nucleotides: 9.

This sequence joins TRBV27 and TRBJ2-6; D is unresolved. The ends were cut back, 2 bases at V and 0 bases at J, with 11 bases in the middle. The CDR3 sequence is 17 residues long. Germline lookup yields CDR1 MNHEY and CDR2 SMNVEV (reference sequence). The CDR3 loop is CASSLDNTHSGANVLTF. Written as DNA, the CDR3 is TGTGCCAGCAGTTTAGACAACACCCACTCTGGGGCCAACGTCCTGACTTTC.

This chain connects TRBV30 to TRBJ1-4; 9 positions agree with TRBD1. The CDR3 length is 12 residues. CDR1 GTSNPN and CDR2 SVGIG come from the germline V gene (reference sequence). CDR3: CAFGTGYEKLFF. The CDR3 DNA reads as TGTGCTTTCGGGACAGGGTATGAAAAACTGTTTTTT.

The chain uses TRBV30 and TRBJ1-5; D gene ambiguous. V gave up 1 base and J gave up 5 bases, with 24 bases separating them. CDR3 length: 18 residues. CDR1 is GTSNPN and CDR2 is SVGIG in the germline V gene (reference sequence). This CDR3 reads CAWSDTRPGVRTDQPQHF. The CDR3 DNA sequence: TGTGCCTGGAGTGACACGAGACCAGGTGTCCGGACCGATCAGCCCCAGCATTTT. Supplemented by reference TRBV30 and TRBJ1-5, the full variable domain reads SQTIHQWPATLVQPVGSPLSLECTVEGTSNPNLYWYRQAAGRGLQLLFYSVGIGQISSEVPQNLSASRPQDRQFILSSKKLLLSDSGFYLCAWSDTRPGVRTDQPQHFGDGTRLSIL.

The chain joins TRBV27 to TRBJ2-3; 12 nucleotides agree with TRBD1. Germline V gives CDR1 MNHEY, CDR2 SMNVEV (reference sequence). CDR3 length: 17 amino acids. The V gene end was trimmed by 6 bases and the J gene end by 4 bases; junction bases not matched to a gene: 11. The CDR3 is CASSSHPGQGAPDTQYF. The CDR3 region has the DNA TGTGCCAGCAGCTCTCACCCGGGACAGGGGGCCCCAGATACGCAGTATTTT.

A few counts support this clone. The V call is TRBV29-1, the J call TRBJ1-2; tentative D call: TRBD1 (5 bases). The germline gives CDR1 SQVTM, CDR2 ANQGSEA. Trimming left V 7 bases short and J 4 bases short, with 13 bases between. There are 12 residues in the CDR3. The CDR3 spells CSAGTQVYGYTF. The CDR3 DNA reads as TGCAGCGCCGGGACTCAAGTCTATGGCTACACCTTC. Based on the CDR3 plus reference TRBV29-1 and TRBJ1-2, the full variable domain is SAVISQKPSRDICQRGTSLTIQCQVDSQVTMMFWYRQQPGQSLTLIATANQGSEATYESGFVIDKFPISRPNLTFSTLTVSNMSPEDSSIYLCSAGTQVYGYTFGSGTRLTVV.

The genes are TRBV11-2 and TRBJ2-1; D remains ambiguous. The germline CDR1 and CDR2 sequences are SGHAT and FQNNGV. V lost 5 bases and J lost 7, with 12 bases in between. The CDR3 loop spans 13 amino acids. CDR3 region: CASSPRFGNEQFF. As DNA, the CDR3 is TGTGCCAGCAGCCCCCGCTTTGGGAATGAGCAGTTCTTC.

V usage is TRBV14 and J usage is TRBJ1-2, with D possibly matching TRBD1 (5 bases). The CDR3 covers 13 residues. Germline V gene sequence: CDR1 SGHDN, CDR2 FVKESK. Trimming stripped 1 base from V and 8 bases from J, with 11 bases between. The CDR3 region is CASSQVPGSGYTF. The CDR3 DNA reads TGTGCCAGCAGCCAAGTGCCAGGGAGCGGCTACACCTTC.

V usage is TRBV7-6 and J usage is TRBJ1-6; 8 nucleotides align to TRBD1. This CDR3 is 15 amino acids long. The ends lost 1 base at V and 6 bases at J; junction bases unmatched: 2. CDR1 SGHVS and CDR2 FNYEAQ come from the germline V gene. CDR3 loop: CASSLVQGVNSPLHF. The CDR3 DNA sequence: TGTGCCAGCAGCTTAGTACAGGGGGTTAATTCACCCCTCCACTTT.

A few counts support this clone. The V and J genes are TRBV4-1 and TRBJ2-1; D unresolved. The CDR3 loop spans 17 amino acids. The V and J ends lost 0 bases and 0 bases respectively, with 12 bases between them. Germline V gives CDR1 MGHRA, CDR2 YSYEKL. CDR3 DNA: TGCGCCAGCAGCCAAGAAGGCCAGCGCTTCTCCTACAATGAGCAGTTCTTC. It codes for CASSQEGQRFSYNEQFF.

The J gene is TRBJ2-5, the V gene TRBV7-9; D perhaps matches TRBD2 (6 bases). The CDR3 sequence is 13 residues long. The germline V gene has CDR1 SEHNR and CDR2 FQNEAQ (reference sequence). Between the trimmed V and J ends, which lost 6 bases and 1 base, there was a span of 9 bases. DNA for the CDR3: TGTGCCAGCAGACCCGGGAGCCAAGAGACCCAGTACTTC. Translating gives CASRPGSQETQYF.

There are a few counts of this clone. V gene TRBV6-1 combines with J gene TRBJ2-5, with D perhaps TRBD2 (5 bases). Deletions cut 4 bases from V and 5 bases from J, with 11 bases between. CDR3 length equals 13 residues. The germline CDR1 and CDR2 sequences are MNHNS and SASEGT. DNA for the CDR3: TGTGCCAGCAGTGTAAACTCGGGGGAGACCCAGTACTTC. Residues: CASSVNSGETQYF.

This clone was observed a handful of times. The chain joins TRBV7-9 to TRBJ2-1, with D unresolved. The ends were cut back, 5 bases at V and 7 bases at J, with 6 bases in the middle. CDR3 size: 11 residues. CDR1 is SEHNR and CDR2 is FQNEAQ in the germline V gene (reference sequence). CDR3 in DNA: TGTGCCAGCAGCCCCGTAAATGAGCAGTTCTTC. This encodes CASSPVNEQFF.

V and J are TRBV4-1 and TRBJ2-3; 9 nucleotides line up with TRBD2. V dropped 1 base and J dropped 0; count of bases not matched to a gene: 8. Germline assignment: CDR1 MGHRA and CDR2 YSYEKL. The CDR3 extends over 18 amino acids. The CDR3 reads CASSQGVSGGPSTDTQYF. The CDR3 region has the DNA TGCGCCAGCAGCCAAGGAGTTAGCGGGGGCCCTAGCACAGATACGCAGTATTTT.

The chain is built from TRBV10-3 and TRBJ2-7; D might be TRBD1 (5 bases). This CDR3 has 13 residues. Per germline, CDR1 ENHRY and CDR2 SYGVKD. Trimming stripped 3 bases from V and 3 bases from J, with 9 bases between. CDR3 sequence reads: CAISEDRDYEQYV. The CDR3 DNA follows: TGTGCCATCAGTGAAGACAGAGACTACGAGCAGTACGTC.

Here the CDR3 reads CASRESLPTPLAGYEQYV. CDR3 nucleotide sequence: TGTGCCAGCAGGGAGTCTCTACCTACGCCACTAGCGGGCTACGAGCAGTACGTC. The gene calls are TRBV2 and TRBJ2-7; 9 bases agree with TRBD2. The CDR3 loop spans 18 amino acids. With 6 bases clipped from V and 3 bases from J, the junction kept 18 bases outside the gene matches. Per the germline V gene, CDR1 is SNHLY and CDR2 is FYNNEI.

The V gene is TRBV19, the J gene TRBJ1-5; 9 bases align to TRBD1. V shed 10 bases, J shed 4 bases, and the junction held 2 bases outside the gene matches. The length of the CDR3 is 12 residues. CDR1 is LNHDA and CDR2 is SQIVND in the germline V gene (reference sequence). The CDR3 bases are TGTGCCACGGGACAGGGAAATCAGCCCCAGCATTTT. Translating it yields CATGQGNQPQHF. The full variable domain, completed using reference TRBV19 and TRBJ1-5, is DGGITQSPKYLFRKEGQNVTLSCEQNLNHDAMYWYRQDPGQGLRLIYYSQIVNDFQKGDIAEGYSVSREKKESFPLTVTSAQKNPTAFYLCATGQGNQPQHFGDGTRLSIL.

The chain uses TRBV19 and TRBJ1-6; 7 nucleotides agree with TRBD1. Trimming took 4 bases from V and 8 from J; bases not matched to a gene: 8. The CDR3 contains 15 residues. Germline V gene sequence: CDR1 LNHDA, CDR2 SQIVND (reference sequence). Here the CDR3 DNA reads TGTGCCAGTAGTACGTGGACAGGTTGGGATTCACCCCTCCACTTT. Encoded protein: CASSTWTGWDSPLHF. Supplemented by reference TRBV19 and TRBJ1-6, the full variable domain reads DGGITQSPKYLFRKEGQNVTLSCEQNLNHDAMYWYRQDPGQGLRLIYYSQIVNDFQKGDIAEGYSVSREKKESFPLTVTSAQKNPTAFYLCASSTWTGWDSPLHFGNGTRLTVT.

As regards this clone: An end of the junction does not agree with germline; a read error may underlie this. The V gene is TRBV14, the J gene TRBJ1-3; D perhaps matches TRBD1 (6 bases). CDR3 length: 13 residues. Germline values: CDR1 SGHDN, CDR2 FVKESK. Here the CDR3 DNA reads TGTGCCAGCAGCCCCATCACGACGGACAGAGGTTCCTTT. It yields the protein CASSPITTDRGSF.

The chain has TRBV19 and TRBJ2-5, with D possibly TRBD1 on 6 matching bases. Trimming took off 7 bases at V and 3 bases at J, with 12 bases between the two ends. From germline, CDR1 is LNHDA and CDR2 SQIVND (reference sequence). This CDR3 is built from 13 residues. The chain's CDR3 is CASKRNREETQYF. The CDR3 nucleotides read TGTGCCAGTAAACGGAACAGGGAAGAGACCCAGTACTTC.

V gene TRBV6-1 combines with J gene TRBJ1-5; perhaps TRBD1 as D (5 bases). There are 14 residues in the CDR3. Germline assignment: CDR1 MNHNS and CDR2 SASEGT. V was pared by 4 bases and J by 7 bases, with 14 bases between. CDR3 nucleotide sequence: TGTGCCAGCAGTGCATTGGGACCGCCGCAGCCCCAGCATTTT. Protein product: CASSALGPPQPQHF.

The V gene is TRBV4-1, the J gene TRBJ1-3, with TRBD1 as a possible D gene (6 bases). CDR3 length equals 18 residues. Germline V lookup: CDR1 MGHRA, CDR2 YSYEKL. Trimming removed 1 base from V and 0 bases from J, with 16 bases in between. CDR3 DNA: TGCGCCAGCAGCCAAGGGAATCTCCAGGGGCTCTCTGGAAACACCATATATTTT. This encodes CASSQGNLQGLSGNTIYF.